This TCR beta chain was sequenced for a study of shared clonotypes between healthy human individuals. Study overall: For every donor, three CD4 naive, three CD4 memory, two CD8 naive and one CD8 memory plates were used. General study points: Larger richness was generally estimated for naive than memory subsets. Naive CD4 clonotypes overlapped across a handful of donors at around 5%.

On this clone itself: The antigen is unknown.

V lost 7 bases, J lost 5 bases, and 7 bases stayed unmatched. CDR1 SQVTM and CDR2 ANQGSEA come from the germline V gene. The CDR3 is 14 residues long. Clones were read by immunoSEQ multiplex PCR, and TCRdb kept only the in-frame ones, dropping some. The sample yields roughly 850,000 clones, roughly 96% seen once. Naive CD8 cells were CD45RO-negative, positively selected for CCR7, excluding terminally differentiated effector memory CD45RA+ cells. All donors were Caucasian adults living in Nashville, Tennessee. Sequencing was performed on naive CD8+ T cells sorted from blood. V and J are TRBV29-1 and TRBJ2-1, with 11 nucleotides matching TRBD2. This TCR was sampled from a man aged 30-40 years in good health. In DNA form, the CDR3 reads TGCAGCGCCATAGGGACTAGCGGAAACAATGAGCAGTTCTTC. It translates to CSAIGTSGNNEQFF.